These T cell receptor beta chains were read from a single sample in a study of blood T cell repertoires in COVID-19. Data came from immunoSEQ multiplex PCR; TCRdb stores just in-frame clones and leaves some out. The sample consists of approximately 250,000 clones, approximately 90% of them appearing once. Sample: PBMCs or T cells enriched from blood (not recorded which). These receptors were collected from a man in his forties or fifties who had been exposed to COVID-19. The CDR3 runs from the conserved cysteine through the conserved F or W. D genes are given only for firm matches. Only part of the rows carry a size: once, few, many, or a class if the clone is expanded.

TRBV5-6,NA,NA,TRBJ1-2,CASSSTSTVTNYGYTF,TGTGCCAGCAGTTCTACCTCGACAGTAACTAACTATGGCTACACCTTC
TRBV2,TRBD2,few,TRBJ2-5,CASSAGTSGNQETQYF,TGTGCCAGCAGTGCGGGGACTAGCGGGAACCAAGAGACCCAGTACTTC
TRBV28,NA,NA,TRBJ2-1,CASSLYYRENEQFF,TGTGCCAGCAGTTTATACTACAGGGAGAATGAGCAGTTCTTC
TRBV15,NA,NA,TRBJ1-1,CATSRDDRPAVTEAFF,TGTGCCACCAGCAGAGACGACAGGCCCGCGGTCACTGAAGCTTTCTTT
TRBV7-8,NA,NA,TRBJ1-4,CASSLIVPSKEKLFF,TGTGCCAGCAGCTTGATCGTTCCAAGCAAAGAAAAACTGTTTTTT
TRBV7-9,NA,NA,TRBJ1-3,CASSQGISGNTIYF,TGTGCCAGCAGCCAGGGGATCTCTGGAAACACCATATATTTT
TRBV29-1,NA,once,TRBJ1-1,CSVGDRRTEAFF,TGCAGCGTTGGAGACAGGAGGACTGAAGCTTTCTTT
TRBV28,NA,NA,TRBJ1-1,CASSFRHQVEAFF,TGTGCCAGCAGTTTCCGTCACCAGGTTGAAGCTTTCTTT
TRBV7-9,TRBD2,NA,TRBJ2-1,CASSFFGTMNNEQFF,TGTGCCAGCAGCTTCTTCGGGACTATGAACAATGAGCAGTTCTTC
TRBV28,NA,NA,TRBJ2-2,CASSPGTMNTGELFF,TGTGCCAGCAGTCCTGGGACAATGAACACCGGGGAGCTGTTTTTT
TRBV7-2,TRBD1,NA,TRBJ1-5,CASSFRGQHQPQHF,TGTGCCAGCAGCTTTCGGGGACAGCATCAGCCCCAGCATTTT
TRBV4-2,TRBD1,NA,TRBJ1-2,CASSQGTGVEGYTF,TGTGCCAGCAGCCAAGGGACAGGGGTAGAAGGCTACACCTTC
TRBV25-1,TRBD1,NA,TRBJ1-2,CASSGTGYGYTF,TGTGCCAGCAGTGGGACAGGGTATGGCTACACCTTC
TRBV10-1,TRBD2,NA,TRBJ2-7,CARGGDSIYIYEQYF,TGCGCCAGGGGGGGGGACTCCATCTATATCTACGAGCAGTACTTC
TRBV19,TRBD2,once,TRBJ2-3,CASSGLKRGLSTDTQYF,TGTGCCAGTAGTGGTCTTAAGCGGGGACTCAGCACAGATACGCAGTATTTT
TRBV24-1,TRBD2,NA,TRBJ2-5,CATSERAGGRETQYF,TGTGCCACCAGTGAGAGAGCGGGAGGGAGAGAGACCCAGTACTTC
TRBV19,TRBD1,once,TRBJ1-1,CASSTTGNGWTEAFF,TGTGCCAGTAGTACGACAGGGAACGGATGGACTGAAGCTTTCTTT
TRBV4-1,TRBD1,once,TRBJ2-3,CASSQEGTGGQDTQYF,TGCGCCAGCAGCCAAGAAGGGACAGGGGGCCAAGATACGCAGTATTTT
TRBV5-4,TRBD2,NA,TRBJ2-1,CASSLASGGTSYNEQFF,TGTGCCAGCAGCTTGGCTTCGGGAGGAACCAGCTACAATGAGCAGTTCTTC
TRBV5-6,TRBD1,NA,TRBJ2-7,CASSFLTGGTSYEQYF,TGTGCCAGCAGCTTCCTCACAGGGGGCACGTCCTACGAGCAGTACTTC
TRBV2,NA,NA,TRBJ2-5,CASSVGRVIETQYF,TGTGCCAGCAGTGTGGGCAGGGTTATCGAGACCCAGTACTTC
TRBV28,NA,NA,TRBJ1-6,CASRGRGSPLHF,TGTGCCAGCAGGGGGCGGGGTTCACCCCTCCACTTT
TRBV5-6,TRBD2,NA,TRBJ2-5,CASSWTSDQETQYF,TGTGCCAGCAGCTGGACTAGCGACCAAGAGACCCAGTACTTC
TRBV9,TRBD1,NA,TRBJ2-3,CASSVTGLATDTQYF,TGTGCCAGCAGCGTGACAGGGCTGGCCACAGATACGCAGTATTTT
TRBV6-4,TRBD2,NA,TRBJ2-2,CASRRDYMSNTGELFF,TGTGCCAGCCGCCGGGACTACATGTCGAACACCGGGGAGCTGTTTTTT
TRBV7-9,TRBD1,NA,TRBJ1-2,CASSSPGQGAFNYGYTF,TGTGCCAGCAGCAGTCCGGGACAGGGGGCGTTTAACTATGGCTACACCTTC
TRBV11-2,NA,once,TRBJ2-1,CASSLRGGSYNEQFF,TGTGCCAGCAGCTTGAGGGGGGGCTCCTACAATGAGCAGTTCTTC